This TCR beta chain was sequenced in a study of cytomegalovirus exposure and HLA in healthy donors. As for the study in general: Early release data held tens of millions of unique TCRs from HLA-typed donors.

The V gene lost 5 bases and the J gene lost 7 bases, with 11 bases spanning the gap. The germline gives CDR1 MGHRA, CDR2 YSYEKL. The CDR3 consists of 13 residues. Primers for the PCR totalled 60 Vbeta and 13 Jbeta. Profiled with immunoSEQ multiplex PCR; TCRdb holds only in-frame clones, not every one. The profile covers more than 85,000 clones, with 80% appearing a single time and about 6.9% taken by the ten largest. The specimen sequenced was PBMCs. This chain connects TRBV4-1 to TRBJ1-4, with a tentative D call TRBD1 (5 bases). The origin of this receptor is a man aged 25 to 45 in good health and CMV-seropositive. The CDR3 here is CASSRGITEKLFF. CDR3 nucleotides: TGCGCCAGCAGCAGGGGAATTACTGAAAAACTGTTTTTT.